This record covers a single T cell receptor (beta chain). The data stem from a study of blood T cell repertoires in COVID-19. Data came from immunoSEQ multiplex PCR; TCRdb stores just in-frame clones and leaves some out. The profile covers 65,000 to 90,000 clones, with around 89% appearing a single time and approximately 6.8% taken by the ten largest. The CDR3 length is 13 residues. CDR1 is MNHEY, CDR2 SVGAGI, per germline. The germline V and J ends were trimmed by 0 bases and 4 bases, with 6 bases remaining between them. Sequences were obtained from peripheral blood. The TCR comes from an elderly woman with acute or convalescent COVID-19. The chain couples TRBV6-5 to TRBJ1-1; D gene unclear. CDR3 amino acids: CASSYSLLTEAFF. CDR3 coding DNA: TGTGCCAGCAGTTACTCCCTCCTCACTGAAGCTTTCTTT.